A single sample is the source of the 11 T cell receptor beta chains below, sequenced in a study of CD8+ T cells in alopecia areata. cDNA reverse transcribed from extracted RNA served as the sequencing template. Clones were sequenced by immunoSEQ multiplex PCR, and TCRdb holds only the in-frame ones, with some missing. Observed in the sample are 90,000 to 130,000 clones, none of them singletons. Sample: lesional skin. Receptors were obtained from a C3H/HeJ mouse with alopecia areata. Strain haplotype at MHC: H2-k.

This clone was seen at least ten times. The germline and genes are mouse ones. The read terminates 4 residues before the CDR3 end, so the remaining end is supplied by the germline J gene. The rearrangement joins TRBV1 to TRBJ2-7; D possibly corresponds to TRBD2 (7 bases). CDR1 is NSQYPW, CDR2 LRSPGD, per germline (reference sequence). CDR3 length: 15 amino acids. Trimming took off 0 bases at V and 3 bases at J, with 12 bases between the two ends. CDR3 bases read: TGCACCTGCAGTGCAGATTTCTGGGGGCTCTAT. It specifies CTCSADFWGLY. The whole CDR3 sequence reads CTCSADFWGLYEQYF.

About this clone itself: Gene labels here are mouse ones. Coverage ceases 4 residues before the CDR3 finishes, and the germline J gene fills in the end. The rearrangement links TRBV5 to TRBJ2-3, with 8 nucleotides matching TRBD2. The CDR3 consists of 15 residues. Unmatched junction bases numbered 1, after V lost 2 bases and J lost 0 bases. Germline CDR1 is LGHNA and CDR2 is YNLKQL (reference sequence). The CDR3 bases that were read are TGTGCCAGCAGCCAACTGGGGGGTAGTGCAGAA. Residues: CASSQLGGSAE. The CDR3 as a whole reads CASSQLGGSAETLYF.

With respect to this clone: A mismatch at residue 12 separates the TCRdb protein from the translated DNA, so the protein presented here was translated from the DNA. Gene names denote mouse genes. Read sequence stops 3 residues before the CDR3 end, and the germline J gene provides the missing end. The chain uses TRBV13-3 and TRBJ1-3; tentative D call: TRBD1 (6 bases). This CDR3 has 15 amino acids. Per germline, CDR1 NNHDY and CDR2 SYVADS. V lost 6 bases and J lost 0, with 13 bases in between. The sequenced part of the CDR3 DNA is TGTGCCAGCAAACCCCGGGACAATTCTGGAAATACG. The encoded protein is CASKPRDNSGNT. The whole CDR3 sequence is CASKPRDNSGNTLYF.

Concerning this clone itself: TCRdb's protein and the DNA translation differ at residue 9; the protein here comes from the DNA. Mouse gene names apply. The read falls 3 residues short of the CDR3 end, and the missing part is taken from the germline J gene. The V and J genes are TRBV17 and TRBJ1-3; possibly TRBD1 for D (5 bases). Trimming removed 8 bases at V and 2 bases at J, with 7 bases between. The length of the CDR3 is 12 residues. Germline values: CDR1 MNHDT, CDR2 YYDKIL. The sequenced CDR3 bases are TGTGCTAGCGGACACCCTGGAAATACG. Translated, it gives CASGHPGNT. The full CDR3 is CASGHPGNTLYF.

This clone was detected only a few times. These gene names are mouse names. Coverage ceases 4 residues before the CDR3 finishes, and the germline J gene fills in the end. The chain links TRBV31 to TRBJ2-1; 8 bases match TRBD2. This CDR3 has 14 amino acids. With V trimmed by 0 bases and J by 5 bases, 3 bases remained unmatched. Germline V gene data show CDR1 as GKSSPN and CDR2 as SITVG. The DNA read from the CDR3 is TGTGCCTGGAGTCTAGGCTGGGGGGATGCT. Translation: CAWSLGWGDA. The whole CDR3 protein is CAWSLGWGDAEQFF.

This clone was observed a handful of times. The translated DNA and TCRdb's protein are not identical at residue 13; the protein here was translated from the DNA. Gene names and germline refer to mouse. The CDR3 end is not reached by the read, which stops 3 residues before it; the germline J gene fills it in. The chain recombines TRBV1 with TRBJ1-3; maybe TRBD1 (5 bases). The CDR3 runs to 16 residues. Germline CDR1 reads NSQYPW; CDR2 reads LRSPGD (reference sequence). The CDR3 spells CPCSADQARDGNTLYF. The covered CDR3 bases are TGCCCCTGCAGTGCAGATCAAGCCAGGGATGGAAATACG.

The table lists this clone with a few counts. All gene names here are mouse names. The CDR3: CASSLGLGGDQDTQYF. The part of the CDR3 DNA that was read is TGTGCCAGCAGTCTTGGACTGGGGGGGGACCAAGAC. The rearrangement links TRBV13-3 to TRBJ2-5, with TRBD2 identical over 12 bases. The read comes to an end 4 residues before the CDR3 does, leaving the germline J gene to fill in the end. Unmatched junction bases numbered 4, after V lost 4 bases and J lost 1 base. The CDR3 length is 16 residues. From germline, CDR1 is NNHDY and CDR2 SYVADS. The full variable domain, with the rest looked up from reference TRBV13-3 and TRBJ2-5, is EAAVTQSPRSKVAVTGGKVTLSCHQTNNHDYMYWYRQDTGHGLRLIHYSYVADSTEKGDIPDGYKASRPSQENFSLILELASLSQTAVYFCASSLGLGGDQDTQYFGPGTRLLVL.

This clone turned up a few times. Gene names denote mouse genes. The CDR3 end falls 4 residues outside the read, so it is completed with the germline J gene. The chain couples TRBV13-3 to TRBJ2-3, with 14 bases aligning to TRBD2. The CDR3 runs to 18 residues. Looked up from germline, CDR1 is NNHDY and CDR2 is SYVADS. V dropped 4 bases and J dropped 1; count of bases not matched to a gene: 8. The chain's CDR3 is CASSPPGLGGRRAETLYF. The CDR3 bases that were read are TGTGCCAGCAGTCCGCCGGGACTGGGGGGGCGCCGTGCAGAA.

With regard to this clone: Gene names and germline match the mouse. The observed sequence ends 4 residues before the CDR3 terminus, with the missing tail filled in from the germline J gene. This chain joins TRBV16 and TRBJ2-4; 7 nucleotides align to TRBD1. CDR3 size: 13 residues. Per the germline V gene, CDR1 is SGHSA and CDR2 is FRNQAP. CDR3: CASSSGQLNTLYF. The part of the CDR3 DNA that was read is TGTGCAAGCAGCTCGGGACAGCTAAAC.

This clone showed up just a few times. Any gene name here is a mouse gene name. The DNA ends 4 residues before the CDR3 does, and the rest of the CDR3 is filled in from the germline J gene. The chain has TRBV19 and TRBJ2-2; a possible D gene is TRBD1 (5 bases). The CDR3 spans 15 residues. V shed 4 bases and J shed 2 bases, with 12 bases lying between them. Germline V lookup: CDR1 FNHDT, CDR2 SITEND (reference sequence). This CDR3 is CASSSPGFNTGQLYF. The part of the CDR3 DNA that was read is TGTGCCAGCAGTTCTCCAGGGTTCAACACCGGG.

With respect to this clone: The gene names given are mouse names. The read halts 4 residues ahead of the CDR3 end, with the missing end drawn from the germline J gene. The genes are TRBV1 and TRBJ2-1, with 7 bases lining up with TRBD1. Per germline, CDR1 NSQYPW and CDR2 LRSPGD (reference sequence). V shed 2 bases, J shed 4 bases, and the junction held 5 bases outside the gene matches. This CDR3 is 15 amino acids long. The sequenced part of the CDR3 DNA is TGCACCTGCAGTGCAAAGACAGGGTGGTATGCT. This encodes CTCSAKTGWYA. From start to end, the CDR3 is CTCSAKTGWYAEQFF.